This TCR beta chain was sequenced during a study of blood T cell repertoires in COVID-19. Study summary: Specimens from acute and convalescent COVID-19 originated in the United States, Italy and Spain.

In the original workflow: Quantification of nucleated cells was approximated via reference gene primer amplification. Assay used: immunoSEQ multiplex PCR; TCRdb lists only in-frame clones, some missing. The D gene and trimming were derived from the DNA, and the V and J assignments and clone size from that table. The sample lists hundreds of thousands of clones; 82% were seen once. V was clipped by 5 bases and J by 5 bases; unmatched bases: 5. The CDR3 has 14 amino acids. CDR1 LNHNV and CDR2 YYDKDF come from the germline V gene (reference sequence). The chain joins TRBV15 to TRBJ2-2; 7 bases fit TRBD2. Material for sequencing was peripheral blood. The sequence derives from a woman older than 75 with active or convalescent COVID-19. The DNA of the CDR3 is TGTGCCACCAGCTTAGCGGGTGAAACCGGGGAGCTGTTTTTT. Its translation is CATSLAGETGELFF.